This T cell receptor (beta chain) was recorded in a study of T cells after yellow fever vaccination. Study results and caveats: Most primary-vaccination clones reappeared after the booster (96% CD4, 85% to 90% CD8).

TCRdb ran MiXCR on the 5' RACE reads and lists one entry per CDR3 protein. The top ten clones hold about 40% of a sample with approximately 170,000 distinct CDR3 sequences, 9.5% to 12% of them seen once. To note about this clonotype: The antigen is undetermined.

The germline gives CDR1 MNHNS, CDR2 SASEGT. V was shortened by 11 bases and J by 3 bases, with 10 bases between the two germline ends. This CDR3 has 11 amino acids. The chain employs TRBV6-1 and TRBJ2-5; a possible D gene is TRBD2 (6 bases). The TCR sequence derives from a young man who received the YFV17D yellow fever vaccine. Sequences were derived from CD8+ T cells sorted from PBMCs, sampled 15 days after the yellow fever booster vaccination. CDR3 in DNA: TGTGCCTCTTGGGGGGAAGAGACCCAGTACTTC. Its protein product is CASWGEETQYF.